The rows below give T cell receptor beta chains drawn from one sample of a study of T cells in localized non-small cell lung cancer. Using immunoSEQ multiplex PCR, the repertoire was profiled, and TCRdb retains in-frame clones only, with some absent. The table has 26,000 or so clones, 80% to 90% seen once. This specimen was peripheral blood, taken before any cancer treatment. These receptors were collected from an older male donor with stage I lung adenocarcinoma. Each CDR3 is given with its conserved first and last residue. The order of the fields is CDR3 protein, CDR3 DNA, clone size, V gene, J gene, D gene. D genes are given only for firm matches. Some rows have no size entry. The others give once, few or many, or a class for an expanded clone.

CASSQLIRDNRTYEQYF	TGCGCCAGCAGCCAACTTATCCGGGACAATCGGACCTACGAGCAGTACTTC	.	TRBV4-1	TRBJ2-7	.
CASSIKFSGTGPYNEQFF	TGTGCCAGTAGTATTAAGTTCAGTGGGACAGGGCCCTACAATGAGCAGTTCTTC	once	TRBV19	TRBJ2-1	TRBD1
CASSLGGGTYNEQFF	TGTGCCAGCAGCTTGGGTGGGGGCACTTACAATGAGCAGTTCTTC	.	TRBV5-4	TRBJ2-1	.
CASSLTGGFGYTF	TGTGCCAGCAGTCTGACAGGGGGCTTTGGCTACACCTTC	.	TRBV28	TRBJ1-2	TRBD1
CASSFGGSETQYF	TGTGCCAGCAGCTTTGGGGGTTCCGAGACCCAGTACTTC	.	TRBV7-7	TRBJ2-5	.
CASSRYQGRNSPLHF	TGCGCCAGCAGTCGCTATCAGGGACGCAATTCACCCCTCCACTTT	once	TRBV23-1	TRBJ1-6	.
CASSLATTGGWEQYF	TGTGCCAGCAGCTTAGCTACAACAGGGGGCTGGGAGCAGTACTTC	.	TRBV7-9	TRBJ2-7	TRBD1
CASSSGGRRTQYF	TGTGCCAGCAGCTCCGGGGGGAGGAGGACGCAGTATTTT	once	TRBV7-2	TRBJ2-3	TRBD2
CASSQGQGAYNEQFF	TGTGCCAGCAGCCAAGGACAGGGGGCCTACAATGAGCAGTTCTTC	.	TRBV11-2	TRBJ2-1	TRBD1
CAWSGWKQASYEQYF	TGTGCCTGGAGTGGTTGGAAACAGGCCTCCTACGAGCAGTACTTC	.	TRBV30	TRBJ2-7	.
CASSLDAGIGYTF	TGTGCCAGCAGTTTGGACGCGGGCATCGGCTACACCTTC	.	TRBV28	TRBJ1-2	.
CASSFPGGGYEQYF	TGTGCCAGCAGTTTCCCCGGAGGGGGTTACGAGCAGTACTTC	.	TRBV28	TRBJ2-7	.
CASSQGDKGQNTEAFF	TGCGCCAGCAGCCAAGGGGACAAGGGACAGAACACTGAAGCTTTCTTT	.	TRBV4-3	TRBJ1-1	.
CASSLGGGTEAFF	TGTGCCAGCAGCTTGGGTGGGGGCACTGAAGCTTTCTTT	.	TRBV7-2	TRBJ1-1	.
CASSLDFTEAFF	TGTGCCAGCAGCTTAGATTTCACTGAAGCTTTCTTT	.	TRBV11-2	TRBJ1-1	.
CASSYSVGEQFF	TGTGCCAGCAGTTACTCGGTCGGCGAGCAGTTCTTC	.	TRBV6-5	TRBJ2-1	.
CASSSQGPDTEAFF	TGCGCCAGCTCCTCGCAGGGGCCCGACACTGAAGCTTTCTTT	few	TRBV5-1	TRBJ1-1	.
CASSVDVRHNQPQHF	TGTGCCAGCAGCGTAGATGTCCGCCACAATCAGCCCCAGCATTTT	.	TRBV9	TRBJ1-5	.
CASSRDADAYNEQFF	TGTGCCAGCAGCCGGGACGCCGACGCCTACAATGAGCAGTTCTTC	.	TRBV9	TRBJ2-1	.
CASSLGTEPYEQYF	TGTGCCAGCAGTCTAGGGACAGAGCCCTACGAGCAGTACTTC	.	TRBV2	TRBJ2-7	TRBD1
CASGGLAGVQETQYF	TGTGCCAGCGGAGGACTAGCGGGGGTGCAAGAGACCCAGTACTTC	.	TRBV2	TRBJ2-5	TRBD2
CASSVRGAGDGYTF	TGTGCCAGTAGTGTCAGGGGGGCCGGGGATGGCTACACCTTC	.	TRBV19	TRBJ1-2	TRBD1
CASTSLHSAGANVLTF	TGTGCCAGCACCTCGCTGCACAGTGCCGGGGCCAACGTCCTGACTTTC	.	TRBV28	TRBJ2-6	.
CASSLEGGRGYTF	TGTGCCAGCAGCTTAGAAGGGGGCCGGGGCTACACCTTC	.	TRBV7-2	TRBJ1-2	TRBD1
CASSTWTGDYGYTF	TGTGCCAGCAGCACTTGGACAGGGGACTATGGCTACACCTTC	once	TRBV6-4	TRBJ1-2	TRBD1
CASSKRGEKMPYNEQFF	TGTGCCAGCAGCAAAAGGGGGGAGAAGATGCCCTACAATGAGCAGTTCTTC	.	TRBV21-1	TRBJ2-1	.
CASSPNANSYEQYF	TGTGCCAGCTCACCAAACGCAAACTCCTACGAGCAGTACTTC	.	TRBV18	TRBJ2-7	.
CASRFTVNTDTQYF	TGCGCCAGCAGGTTTACGGTGAACACAGATACGCAGTATTTT	.	TRBV5-1	TRBJ2-3	.
CASSPMGDTEAFF	TGTGCCAGCAGCCCTATGGGCGACACTGAAGCTTTCTTT	.	TRBV7-2	TRBJ1-1	.
CASSLSPSTDTQYF	TGTGCCAGCAGCCTTTCTCCTAGCACAGATACGCAGTATTTT	.	TRBV4-2	TRBJ2-3	.
CASREHVGEQYF	TGTGCCAGCCGAGAACACGTCGGAGAGCAGTACTTC	.	TRBV6-6	TRBJ2-7	.
CASRGLWRGEETQYF	TGTGCCAGCAGGGGACTCTGGCGGGGGGAAGAGACCCAGTACTTC	.	TRBV6-6	TRBJ2-5	TRBD2
CASSLDGGGRETQYF	TGTGCCAGCAGCTTGGACGGCGGGGGCAGGGAGACCCAGTACTTC	.	TRBV5-4	TRBJ2-5	.
CASSRLPGVNKVETQYF	TGTGCCAGCAGCCGCCTTCCGGGGGTTAACAAGGTGGAGACCCAGTACTTC	.	TRBV4-2	TRBJ2-5	.
CASSLDWLNYGYTF	TGTGCCAGCAGCTTAGATTGGCTTAACTATGGCTACACCTTC	.	TRBV11-2	TRBJ1-2	.
CASSPGRASYEQYF	TGTGCCAGCAGCCCAGGGAGGGCCTCCTACGAGCAGTACTTC	.	TRBV6-5	TRBJ2-7	TRBD2
CASSLGSPGSPLF	TGTGCCAGCAGCTTAGGAAGTCCCGGGTCCCCACTGTTC	.	TRBV7-8	TRBJ2-7	.
CAISEFSPAPLHF	TGTGCCATCAGTGAGTTCTCCCCCGCACCCCTCCACTTT	once	TRBV10-3	TRBJ1-6	.
CASSSLGQGKIETQYF	TGTGCCAGCAGCTCTTTGGGACAGGGGAAAATAGAGACCCAGTACTTC	few	TRBV5-6	TRBJ2-5	TRBD1
CASSVTFEGIPIYF	TGTGCCAGCAGCGTAACCTTCGAGGGAATCCCCATATATTTT	few	TRBV11-2	TRBJ1-3	.
CASSAPSSYEQYF	TGCGCCAGCAGCGCCCCTTCGTCCTACGAGCAGTACTTC	.	TRBV5-1	TRBJ2-7	.
CASSYGRGSTDTQYF	TGTGCCAGCAGTTACGGACGGGGAAGCACAGATACGCAGTATTTT	.	TRBV7-2	TRBJ2-3	.
CASSGGQGVTNYGYTF	TGTGCCAGCAGCGGAGGACAGGGGGTCACTAACTATGGCTACACCTTC	.	TRBV9	TRBJ1-2	TRBD1